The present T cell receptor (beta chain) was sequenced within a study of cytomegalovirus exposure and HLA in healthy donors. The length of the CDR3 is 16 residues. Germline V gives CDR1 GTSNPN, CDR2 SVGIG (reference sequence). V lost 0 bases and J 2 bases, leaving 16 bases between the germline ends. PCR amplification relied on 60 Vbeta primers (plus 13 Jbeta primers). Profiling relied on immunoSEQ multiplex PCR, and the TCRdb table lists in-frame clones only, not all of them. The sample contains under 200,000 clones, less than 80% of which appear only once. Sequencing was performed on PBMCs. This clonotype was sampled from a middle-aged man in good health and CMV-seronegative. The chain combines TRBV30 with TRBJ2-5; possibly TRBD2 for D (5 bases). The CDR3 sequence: CAWSVPSSSGQETQYF. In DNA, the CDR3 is TGTGCCTGGAGTGTTCCCTCCTCCAGCGGTCAAGAGACCCAGTACTTC. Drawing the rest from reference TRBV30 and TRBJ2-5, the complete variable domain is SQTIHQWPATLVQPVGSPLSLECTVEGTSNPNLYWYRQAAGRGLQLLFYSVGIGQISSEVPQNLSASRPQDRQFILSSKKLLLSDSGFYLCAWSVPSSSGQETQYFGPGTRLLVL.